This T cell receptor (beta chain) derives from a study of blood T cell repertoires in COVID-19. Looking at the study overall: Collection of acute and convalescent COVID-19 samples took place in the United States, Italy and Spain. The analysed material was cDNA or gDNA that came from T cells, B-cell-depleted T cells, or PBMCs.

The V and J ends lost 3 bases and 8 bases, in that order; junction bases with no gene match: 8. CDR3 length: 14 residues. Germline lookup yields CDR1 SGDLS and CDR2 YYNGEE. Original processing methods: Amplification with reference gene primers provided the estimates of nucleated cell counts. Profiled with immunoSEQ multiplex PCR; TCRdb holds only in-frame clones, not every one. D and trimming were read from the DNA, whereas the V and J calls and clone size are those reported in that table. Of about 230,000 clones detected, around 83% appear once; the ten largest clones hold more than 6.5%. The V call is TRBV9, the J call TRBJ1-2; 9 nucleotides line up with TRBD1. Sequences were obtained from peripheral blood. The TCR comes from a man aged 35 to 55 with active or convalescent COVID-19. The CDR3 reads CASSAGPGQGGYTF. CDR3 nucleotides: TGTGCCAGCAGCGCTGGACCGGGACAGGGAGGCTACACCTTC.